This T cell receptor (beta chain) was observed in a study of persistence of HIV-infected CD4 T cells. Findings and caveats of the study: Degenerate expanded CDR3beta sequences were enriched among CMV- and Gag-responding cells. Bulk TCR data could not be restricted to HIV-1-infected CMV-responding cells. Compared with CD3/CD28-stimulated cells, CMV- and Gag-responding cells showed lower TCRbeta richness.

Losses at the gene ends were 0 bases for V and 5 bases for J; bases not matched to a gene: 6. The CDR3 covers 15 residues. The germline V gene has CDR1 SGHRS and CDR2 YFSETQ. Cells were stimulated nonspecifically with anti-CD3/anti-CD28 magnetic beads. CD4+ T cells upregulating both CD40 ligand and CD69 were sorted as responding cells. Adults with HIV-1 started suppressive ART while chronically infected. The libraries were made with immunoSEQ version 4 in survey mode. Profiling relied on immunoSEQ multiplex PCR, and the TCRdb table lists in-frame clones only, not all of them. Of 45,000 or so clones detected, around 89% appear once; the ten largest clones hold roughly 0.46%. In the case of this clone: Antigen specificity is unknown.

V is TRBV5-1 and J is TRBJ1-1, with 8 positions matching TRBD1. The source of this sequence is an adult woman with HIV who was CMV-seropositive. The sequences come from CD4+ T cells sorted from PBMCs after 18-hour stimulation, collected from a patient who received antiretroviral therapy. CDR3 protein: CASSLDIGTGTEAFF. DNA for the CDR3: TGCGCCAGCAGCTTGGATATAGGGACAGGTACTGAAGCTTTCTTT.